This T cell receptor beta chain was profiled in a study of technical replicates of blood from several donors (dated by TCRdb to the late 2010s). The library was generated by the immunoSEQ multiplex PCR assay. Sourced from immuneACCESS, this table was stored by TCRdb with only in-frame sequences that have V and J called. A share of the clones is absent; for the studies checked, an unresolved V gene accounts for under half, and the remainder has no known explanation. The sample table records roughly 80,000 clones; roughly 94% of these occur just once. The ten largest make up roughly 0.38% of the sample. The CDR3 contains 17 residues, cysteine and phenylalanine counted. Only the CDR3 DNA is retained, 51 bases long and in frame from the first base. Taken from the germline V gene, the CDR1 and CDR2 loops are SGHRS and YFSETQ. Relative to germline, V is missing 4 bases and J is missing 2 bases, with 9 bases of the junction outside any gene match.

Worth noting for this clone: What this receptor recognizes is not known. No much larger clone is present one base from it, and per-base qualities are unavailable.

Recombination linked TRBV5-1 to TRBJ2-3, with 11 bases in between that match TRBD1. This receptor was obtained from a human donor in good health. Source material: T cells isolated from PBMCs. For the CDR3, the sequence is CASSRTGGLTPTDTQYF. The DNA sequence is given as TGCGCCAGCAGCCGGACAGGGGGCCTAACCCCCACAGATACGCAGTATTTT.